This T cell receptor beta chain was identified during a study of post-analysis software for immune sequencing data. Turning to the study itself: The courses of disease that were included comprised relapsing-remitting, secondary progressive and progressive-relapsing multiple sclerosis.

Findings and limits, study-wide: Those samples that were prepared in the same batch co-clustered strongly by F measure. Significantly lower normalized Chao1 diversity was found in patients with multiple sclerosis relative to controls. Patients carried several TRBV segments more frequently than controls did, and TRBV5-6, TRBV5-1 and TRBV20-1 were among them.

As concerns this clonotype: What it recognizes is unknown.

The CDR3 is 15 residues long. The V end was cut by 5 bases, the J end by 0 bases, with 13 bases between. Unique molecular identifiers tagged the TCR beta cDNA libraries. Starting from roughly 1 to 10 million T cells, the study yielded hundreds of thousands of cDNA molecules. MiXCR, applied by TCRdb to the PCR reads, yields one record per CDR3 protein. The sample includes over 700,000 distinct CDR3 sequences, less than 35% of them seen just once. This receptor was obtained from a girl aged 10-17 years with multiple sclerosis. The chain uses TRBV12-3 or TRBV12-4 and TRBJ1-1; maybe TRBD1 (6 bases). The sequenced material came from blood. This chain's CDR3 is CASSRRQGLNTEAFF. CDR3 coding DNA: TGTGCCAGCAGTCGGCGTCAGGGGTTGAACACTGAAGCTTTCTTT.